The entry that follows covers one TCR beta chain sequence. The antigen it binds to is not known. The record has no base qualities; no much larger clone is one base away. These data come from a study of OX40 agonist ivuxolimab in advanced cancers. With regard to the full study: Ivuxolimab was a fully human IgG2 agonistic monoclonal antibody targeting the costimulatory receptor OX40 (CD134). In the dose-escalation cohort, more than 75% of patients were male, and the mean age was approximately 60 years, with a range of roughly 20 to 80. Intravenous ivuxolimab was administered to patients every 2 weeks at six dose levels: 0.01, 0.1, 0.3, 1.5, 3 and 10 mg/kg. Peripheral TCRbeta sequencing aimed to test whether ivuxolimab altered TCR sequence diversity and caused clonal T-cell expansion. Among the approximately 50 dose-escalation patients, about 20 had hepatocellular carcinoma, 15 or so melanoma, 9 renal cell carcinoma and 9 head and neck cancer. Partial responses occurred in three dose-escalation patients, of whom one had hepatocellular carcinoma and two had cutaneous melanoma. The paper reports the monotherapy dose-escalation portion (N of about 47 patients) of the phase I ivuxolimab trial. Patients were allowed to have had prior anti-PD-1, anti-PD-L1 or anti-CTLA-4 therapy, and about 40% of the dose-escalation patients had been treated with checkpoint inhibitors. The study at large found these results: Partial responders in the 0.1-3.0 mg/kg groups had among the lowest normalized peripheral clonal expansion, especially among CD8+ T cells. After ivuxolimab, expanded clones were on average more numerous among CD8+ T cells than among CD4+ T cells. Low levels of normalized T-cell clonal expansion were also shown by some nonresponding patients. At doses of 0.1 to 3.0 mg/kg, clonal expansion of both CD4+ and CD8+ T cells in blood was seen between baseline and week 6. The antigen specificity of the peripheral T cells that underwent clonal expansion was not determined.

Genomic DNA was extracted from sorted cells for sequencing of the TCRbeta CDR3 region. The immunoSEQ Assay was used to sequence the TCRbeta CDR3 regions. TCRdb carries this immuneACCESS record with in-frame sequences only. Its versions omit some clonotypes, under half of them owing to an unresolved V gene in the studies checked, with the rest unexplained. The sample table contains 60,000 to 80,000 clones; only one count was recorded for 85% to 90% of them. About an eighth of the sample goes to the ten largest clones. The trial excluded patients who had a history of autoimmune disease or were on systemic immunosuppression. Peripheral blood for TCR sequencing was drawn from every dose cohort at baseline, at cycle 4 day 1 and at cycle 7 day 1. The samples were drawn from a first-in-human, open-label, multicenter phase I dose-escalation trial of ivuxolimab. Adults with locally advanced or metastatic melanoma, renal cell carcinoma, hepatocellular carcinoma or head and neck squamous cell carcinoma were enrolled in the trial. Before TCR sequencing, CD4+ T cells and CD8+ T cells were sorted from peripheral blood as separate populations.

The junction shows trimming of 5 bases on V and 5 bases on J, and the gene matches do not reach 7 bases of it. The cysteine opens and the phenylalanine closes a CDR3 of 14 amino acids. CDR3 DNA only is kept here, 42 bases in frame from base 1. The germline V gene encodes CDR1 MNHEY and CDR2 SVGAGI. This sample comprised CD4+ or CD8+ T cells sorted from blood, obtained in a trial of the OX40 agonist ivuxolimab. Here the chain combines TRBV6-5 and TRBJ2-3; 7 nucleotides in the junction match TRBD2. This receptor was identified in an adult with an advanced solid tumor such as melanoma, head and neck, liver or kidney cancer. The CDR3 region has the sequence CASSDPGRGDTQYF. In nucleotides, the sequence is TGTGCCAGCAGTGATCCAGGGAGGGGAGATACGCAGTATTTT.